A single sample is the source of the 23 T cell receptor beta chains below, sequenced in a study of shared clonotypes between healthy human individuals. The assay was immunoSEQ multiplex PCR, and TCRdb's table has in-frame clones only and misses some. The sample lists some 2 million clones, about 95% seen once, with about 1.1% in the top ten. Naivety among CD8 cells was defined by CD45RO negativity and positive CCR7 selection, thereby excluding terminally differentiated effector memory CD45RA+ cells. The specimen sequenced was naive CD8+ T cells sorted from blood. These receptors were obtained from a man aged 18 to 29 in good health.

The chain employs TRBV6-1 and TRBJ2-3; 10 bases are shared with TRBD2. The length of the CDR3 is 13 residues. Per germline, CDR1 MNHNS and CDR2 SASEGT. J gave up 6 bases and V 9 bases, and 6 bases lay outside the gene matches. CDR3 nucleotides: TGTGCCAGAGCGGGAGGGCCGGGTGATACGCAGTATTTT. It specifies CARAGGPGDTQYF.

V usage is TRBV4-2 and J usage is TRBJ2-3; the D is unclear. Germline CDR1 reads LGHNA; CDR2 reads YNFKEQ. The CDR3 loop spans 16 amino acids. The germline V and J ends were trimmed by 0 bases and 0 bases, with 10 bases remaining between them. The CDR3 nucleotides read TGTGCCAGCAGCCAAGATTTCCTGGCTAGCACAGATACGCAGTATTTT. This codes for CASSQDFLASTDTQYF.

V gene TRBV9 combines with J gene TRBJ2-1; 8 bases match TRBD2. CDR3 length: 16 amino acids. The J segment lost 4 bases and the V segment lost 0 bases, leaving 6 bases of the junction unmatched. CDR1 SGDLS and CDR2 YYNGEE come from the germline V gene. The CDR3 spells CASSVDWTSYYNEQFF. CDR3 DNA: TGTGCCAGCAGCGTAGATTGGACTAGCTATTACAATGAGCAGTTCTTC.

The rearrangement joins TRBV29-1 to TRBJ2-7; tentative D call: TRBD2 (6 bases). CDR1 and CDR2 from the germline V gene are SQVTM and ANQGSEA. This CDR3 region has 12 residues. V lost 5 bases to trimming and J lost 0 bases, with 8 bases between them. The CDR3 reads CSVLTSSYEQYF. The CDR3 DNA follows: TGCAGCGTTCTGACTAGCTCCTACGAGCAGTACTTC.

The chain is built from TRBV4-1 and TRBJ2-2; 7 bases are shared with TRBD2. Germline loops: CDR1 MGHRA, CDR2 YSYEKL. J gave up 6 bases and V 3 bases, and 10 bases lay outside the gene matches. The length of the CDR3 is 16 residues. CDR3 bases: TGCGCCAGCAGCCAGGGCAGGGAGGGAGTCTCCGGGGAGCTGTTTTTT. It is translated as CASSQGREGVSGELFF.

This clone has a count of ten or more. The chain uses TRBV9 and TRBJ2-3; 13 bases agree with TRBD2. This CDR3 is 16 amino acids long. Trimming removed 3 bases from V and 3 bases from J; junction bases left unmatched: 4. Germline V gene lookup returns CDR1 SGDLS and CDR2 YYNGEE. The CDR3 is CASSGTSGGWTDTQYF. CDR3 nucleotides: TGTGCCAGCAGCGGGACTAGCGGGGGTTGGACAGATACGCAGTATTTT.

The V and J genes are TRBV18 and TRBJ2-7; TRBD2 agrees at 8 bases. The CDR3 has 16 amino acids. Germline V gives CDR1 KGHSH, CDR2 LQKENI. After removal of 2 bases from V and 6 bases from J, the junction contained 12 bases not matched to a gene. The CDR3 nucleotides read TGTGCCAGCTCACCATTGACCGGGACTAGTGTTAGCGAGCAGTACTTC. Its translation is CASSPLTGTSVSEQYF.

This rearrangement joins TRBV7-9 to TRBJ1-4, with TRBD1 matching 10 bases. The germline V gene has CDR1 SEHNR and CDR2 FQNEAQ (reference sequence). With V trimmed by 5 bases and J by 6 bases, 12 bases remained unmatched. The CDR3 length is 17 residues. The CDR3 loop is CASSPPSTGGRDEKLFF. CDR3 coding DNA: TGTGCCAGCAGCCCACCATCGACAGGGGGCAGGGATGAAAAACTGTTTTTT.

This chain connects TRBV14 to TRBJ2-7; TRBD2 agrees at 7 bases. With 0 bases clipped from V and 2 bases from J, the junction kept 4 bases outside the gene matches. Germline CDR1 reads SGHDN; CDR2 reads FVKESK. CDR3 length equals 15 residues. The DNA of the CDR3 is TGTGCCAGCAGCCAAGATTGGGGGAGGGCCTACGAGCAGTACTTC. Encoded protein: CASSQDWGRAYEQYF.

CDR3 sequence reads: CASSETRWAVGQPQHF. For the CDR3, the DNA is TGTGCCAGCAGTGAAACCCGGTGGGCAGTTGGTCAGCCCCAGCATTTT. This chain connects TRBV6-1 to TRBJ1-5, with D hard to call. The CDR3 length is 16 residues. The V gene lost 2 bases and the J gene lost 6 bases, with 17 bases spanning the gap. Germline CDR1 and CDR2: MNHNS and SASEGT.

Concerning this clone: At the DNA level, this CDR3 is encoded by other sequences in the same sample as well. The chain joins TRBV9 to TRBJ1-5, with a tentative D call TRBD1 (5 bases). The germline gives CDR1 SGDLS, CDR2 YYNGEE. V lost 0 bases and J lost 7, with 14 bases in between. The CDR3 loop spans 15 amino acids. The CDR3 DNA is TGTGCCAGCAGCGTAGGGGGACTACCGAACCAGCCCCAGCATTTT. Residues: CASSVGGLPNQPQHF.

The chain uses TRBV7-2 and TRBJ2-5, with 11 positions matching TRBD2. Germline values: CDR1 SGHTA, CDR2 FQGNSA. CDR3 length equals 13 residues. V trimming: 4 bases; J trimming: 5 bases; junction bases outside the gene matches: 0. The CDR3 reads CASSSSGGETQYF. Written as DNA, the CDR3 is TGTGCCAGCAGCTCTAGCGGGGGGGAGACCCAGTACTTC.

The chain recombines TRBV7-2 with TRBJ2-1; TRBD1 is a possible D gene (5 bases). The CDR3 extends over 18 amino acids. The V end lost 2 bases, the J end lost 3 bases, and 20 bases lay between the germline ends. CDR1 and CDR2 (germline): SGHTA, FQGNSA. The CDR3 here is CASSLSILVGVDYNEQFF. For the CDR3, the DNA is TGTGCCAGCAGCTTATCTATCCTTGTAGGGGTCGACTACAATGAGCAGTTCTTC.

The rearrangement joins TRBV6-5 to TRBJ2-3, with D perhaps TRBD2 (5 bases). The germline CDR1 and CDR2 sequences are MNHEY and SVGAGI. CDR3 size: 15 residues. V was shortened by 6 bases and J by 0 bases, with 13 bases between the two germline ends. The DNA of the CDR3 is TGTGCCAGCAGCCCTACATGGGAGAGCACAGATACGCAGTATTTT. This gives the protein CASSPTWESTDTQYF.

V is TRBV27 and J is TRBJ2-7, with D perhaps TRBD1 or TRBD2 (6 bases each). The V gene's germline CDR1 is MNHEY and CDR2 SMNVEV (reference sequence). V was shortened by 3 bases and J by 4 bases, with 16 bases between the two germline ends. The CDR3 contains 15 residues. The CDR3 bases are TGTGCCAGCAGTTTCGGGGGCGCGATTTTATACGAGCAGTACTTC. Its protein is CASSFGGAILYEQYF.

This clone was seen once. The chain combines TRBV5-6 with TRBJ1-2, with D maybe TRBD1 (5 bases). V was cut by 2 bases and J by 7 bases, with 12 bases left in between. This CDR3 has 13 amino acids. The V gene's germline CDR1 is SGHDT and CDR2 YYEEEE. The CDR3 protein is CASSFALGVGYTF. As DNA, the CDR3 is TGTGCCAGCAGCTTTGCCCTGGGGGTTGGCTACACCTTC.

Concerning this clone: Different DNA sequences within this sample yield the same CDR3. The chain combines TRBV6-5 with TRBJ2-7, with D unclear. Trimming cost V 0 bases and J 3 bases, with 6 bases left between them. Germline V gives CDR1 MNHEY, CDR2 SVGAGI. CDR3 length: 13 amino acids. Here the CDR3 reads CASSYSNVYEQYF. CDR3 coding DNA: TGTGCCAGCAGTTACTCCAACGTCTACGAGCAGTACTTC.

This rearrangement joins TRBV5-4 to TRBJ2-7; D ambiguous. Germline CDR1 is SGHNT and CDR2 is YYREEE (reference sequence). The CDR3 runs to 14 residues. Trimming shortened V by 0 bases and J by 4 bases, and 11 bases separated the two germline ends. The CDR3 DNA reads as TGTGCCAGCAGCTTGGGGCCAGAAAGTTACGAGCAGTACTTC. Its protein is CASSLGPESYEQYF.

The chain recombines TRBV2 with TRBJ2-1; D tentatively fits TRBD1 or TRBD2 (5 bases each). Per germline, CDR1 SNHLY and CDR2 FYNNEI. With 2 bases removed from V and 12 bases from J, the gap between germline ends came to 29 bases. The CDR3 is 18 amino acids. The CDR3 nucleotides are TGTGCCAGCAGTGAAAGGGAAGAGGGGCTACACGAGGTGGTTGGGCAGTTCTTC. This gives the protein CASSEREEGLHEVVGQFF.

The gene calls are TRBV7-9 and TRBJ1-1, with D perhaps matching TRBD1 (6 bases). Germline values: CDR1 SEHNR, CDR2 FQNEAQ (reference sequence). With 4 bases removed from V and 2 bases from J, the gap between germline ends came to 17 bases. The CDR3 is made up of 16 amino acids. CDR3 region: CASSSSRDRPNTEAFF. CDR3 nucleotide sequence: TGTGCCAGCAGCTCAAGTCGAGACAGGCCTAACACTGAAGCTTTCTTT. Full variable domain (missing parts from reference TRBV7-9 and TRBJ1-1): DTGVSQNPRHKITKRGQNVTFRCDPISEHNRLYWYRQTLGQGPEFLTYFQNEAQLEKSRLLSDRFSAERPKGSFSTLEIQRTEQGDSAMYLCASSSSRDRPNTEAFFGQGTRLTVV.

The chain links TRBV14 to TRBJ1-3; D is undetermined. Germline values: CDR1 SGHDN, CDR2 FVKESK. With 1 base removed from V and 6 bases from J, the gap between germline ends came to 10 bases. The CDR3 sequence is 14 residues long. CDR3 coding DNA: TGTGCCAGCAGCCAAGTAACAGCCGAAAACACCATATATTTT. As protein: CASSQVTAENTIYF.

The count of this clone is one. Distinct nucleotide sequences in the sample also encode this CDR3. The gene calls are TRBV6-5 and TRBJ1-2; D is undetermined. V was cut by 0 bases and J by 6 bases, with 8 bases left in between. The V gene's germline CDR1 is MNHEY and CDR2 SVGAGI. This CDR3 region has 13 residues. Here the CDR3 DNA reads TGTGCCAGCAGTTACTCGACCGGGGATGGCTACACCTTC. This translates into CASSYSTGDGYTF.

The chain carries TRBV7-9 and TRBJ2-1; the match to TRBD2 covers 7 bases. This CDR3 is built from 16 residues. After removal of 5 bases from V and 3 bases from J, the junction contained 10 bases not matched to a gene. Per germline, CDR1 SEHNR and CDR2 FQNEAQ (reference sequence). The CDR3 DNA sequence: TGTGCCAGCAGCCATCCTAGCGGACAAAGCTACAATGAGCAGTTCTTC. Protein: CASSHPSGQSYNEQFF. Looking up the rest from reference TRBV7-9 and TRBJ2-1 gives the full variable domain: DTGVSQNPRHKITKRGQNVTFRCDPISEHNRLYWYRQTLGQGPEFLTYFQNEAQLEKSRLLSDRFSAERPKGSFSTLEIQRTEQGDSAMYLCASSHPSGQSYNEQFFGPGTRLTVL.